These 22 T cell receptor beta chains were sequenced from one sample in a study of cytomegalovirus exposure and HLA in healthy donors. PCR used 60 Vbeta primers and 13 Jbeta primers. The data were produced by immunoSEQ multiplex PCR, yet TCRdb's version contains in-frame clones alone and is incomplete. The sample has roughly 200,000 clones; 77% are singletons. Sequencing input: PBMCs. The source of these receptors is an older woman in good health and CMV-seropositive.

CDR3 sequence (DNA): TGCGCCAGCAGTGAGCGGGCGGGAGACGGGAATGAGCAGTTCTTC. Encoded protein: CASSERAGDGNEQFF. This chain connects TRBV10-2 to TRBJ2-1; 7 positions agree with TRBD2. V shed 2 bases, J shed 7 bases, and the junction held 8 bases outside the gene matches. This CDR3 is 15 amino acids long. Germline CDR1 and CDR2: WSHSY and SAAADI.

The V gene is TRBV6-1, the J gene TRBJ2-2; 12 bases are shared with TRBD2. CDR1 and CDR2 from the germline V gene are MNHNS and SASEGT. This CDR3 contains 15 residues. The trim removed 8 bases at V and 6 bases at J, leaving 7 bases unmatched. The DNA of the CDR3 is TGTGCCAGCGCTGGGCTAGCGGGAGGGGCCGGGGAGCTGTTTTTT. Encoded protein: CASAGLAGGAGELFF.

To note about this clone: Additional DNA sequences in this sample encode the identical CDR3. The CDR3 region is CASRGLAGGPYNEQFF. The CDR3 nucleotides read TGTGCCAGTAGGGGACTAGCGGGGGGGCCGTACAATGAGCAGTTCTTC. V is TRBV19 and J is TRBJ2-1; the match to TRBD2 covers 16 bases. Germline V gene data show CDR1 as LNHDA and CDR2 as SQIVND (reference sequence). V lost 6 bases to trimming and J lost 4 bases; unmatched junction nucleotides: 3. The CDR3 is made up of 16 amino acids. The whole variable domain, remainder taken from reference TRBV19 and TRBJ2-1, is DGGITQSPKYLFRKEGQNVTLSCEQNLNHDAMYWYRQDPGQGLRLIYYSQIVNDFQKGDIAEGYSVSREKKESFPLTVTSAQKNPTAFYLCASRGLAGGPYNEQFFGPGTRLTVL.

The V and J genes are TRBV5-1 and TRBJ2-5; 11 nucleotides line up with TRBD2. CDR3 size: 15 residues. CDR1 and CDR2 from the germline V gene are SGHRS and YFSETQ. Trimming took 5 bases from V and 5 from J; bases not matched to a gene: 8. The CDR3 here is CASSPTSGILETQYF. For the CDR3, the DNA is TGCGCCAGCAGTCCGACTAGCGGGATACTGGAGACCCAGTACTTC.

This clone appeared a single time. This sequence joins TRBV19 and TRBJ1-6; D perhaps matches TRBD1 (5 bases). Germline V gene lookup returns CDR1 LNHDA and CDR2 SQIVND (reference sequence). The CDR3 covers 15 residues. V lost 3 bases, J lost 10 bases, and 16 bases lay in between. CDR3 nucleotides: TGTGCCAGTAGTATTGGACACCCCGTTCGGTCACCCCTCCACTTT. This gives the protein CASSIGHPVRSPLHF.

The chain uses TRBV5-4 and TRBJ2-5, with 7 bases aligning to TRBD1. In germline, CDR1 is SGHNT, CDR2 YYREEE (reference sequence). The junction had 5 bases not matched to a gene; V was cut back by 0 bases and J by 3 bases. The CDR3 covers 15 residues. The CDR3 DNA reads TGTGCCAGCAGCTTGGGGGGACAGTGGGAAGAGACCCAGTACTTC. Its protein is CASSLGGQWEETQYF.

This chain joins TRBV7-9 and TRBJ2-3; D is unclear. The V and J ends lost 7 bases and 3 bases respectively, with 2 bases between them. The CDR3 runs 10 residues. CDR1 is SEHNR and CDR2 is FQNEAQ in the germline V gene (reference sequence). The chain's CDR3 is CASTTDTQYF. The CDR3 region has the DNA TGTGCCAGCACGACAGATACGCAGTATTTT.

CDR3 nucleotides: TGTGCCAGCAGCTCAACCGGGACTCAAGAGACCCAGTACTTC. Encoded protein: CASSSTGTQETQYF. J is TRBJ2-5 and V is TRBV9; tentative D call: TRBD2 (6 bases). The germline V gene has CDR1 SGDLS and CDR2 YYNGEE. The CDR3 loop spans 14 amino acids. Deletions cut 4 bases from V and 2 bases from J, with 12 bases between.

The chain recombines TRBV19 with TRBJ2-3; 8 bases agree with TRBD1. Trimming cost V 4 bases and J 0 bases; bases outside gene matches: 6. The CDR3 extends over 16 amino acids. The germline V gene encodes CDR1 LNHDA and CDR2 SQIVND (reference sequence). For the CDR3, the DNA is TGTGCCAGTAGTAGCCGGACAGGGACTAGCACAGATACGCAGTATTTT. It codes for CASSSRTGTSTDTQYF. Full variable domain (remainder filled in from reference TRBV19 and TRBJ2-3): DGGITQSPKYLFRKEGQNVTLSCEQNLNHDAMYWYRQDPGQGLRLIYYSQIVNDFQKGDIAEGYSVSREKKESFPLTVTSAQKNPTAFYLCASSSRTGTSTDTQYFGPGTRLTVL.

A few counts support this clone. The chain's CDR3 is CASSTGAYEQYF. In DNA, the CDR3 is TGTGCCAGCAGTACTGGTGCCTACGAGCAGTACTTC. The rearrangement links TRBV7-8 to TRBJ2-7; unclear D gene. Germline V gene data show CDR1 as SGHVS and CDR2 as FQNEAQ. The CDR3 is 12 residues long. Trimming removed 6 bases at V and 2 bases at J, with 8 bases between. Using reference TRBV7-8 and TRBJ2-7 for the parts outside the CDR3, the full variable domain is GAGVSQSPRYKVAKRGQDVALRCDPISGHVSLFWYQQALGQGPEFLTYFQNEAQLDKSGLPSDRFFAERPEGSVSTLKIQRTQQEDSAVYLCASSTGAYEQYFGPGTRLTVT.

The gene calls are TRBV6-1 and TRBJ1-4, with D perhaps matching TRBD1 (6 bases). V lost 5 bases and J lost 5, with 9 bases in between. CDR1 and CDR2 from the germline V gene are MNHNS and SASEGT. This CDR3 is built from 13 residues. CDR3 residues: CASSFDRNEKLFF. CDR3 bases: TGTGCCAGCAGTTTCGACAGGAATGAAAAACTGTTTTTT.

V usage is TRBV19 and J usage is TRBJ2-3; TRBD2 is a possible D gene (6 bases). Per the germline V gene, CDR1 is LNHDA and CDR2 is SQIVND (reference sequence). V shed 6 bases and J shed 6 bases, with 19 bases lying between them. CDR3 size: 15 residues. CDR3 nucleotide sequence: TGTGCCAGTAGCGTCGCGGGGAGGCACGGGGATACGCAGTATTTT. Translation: CASSVAGRHGDTQYF.

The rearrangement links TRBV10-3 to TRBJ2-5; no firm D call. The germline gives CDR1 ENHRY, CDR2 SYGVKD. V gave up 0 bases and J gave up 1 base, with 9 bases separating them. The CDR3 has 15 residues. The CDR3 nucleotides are TGTGCCATCAGTGAGTCGCAGGTCCTCCAAGAGACCCAGTACTTC. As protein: CAISESQVLQETQYF.

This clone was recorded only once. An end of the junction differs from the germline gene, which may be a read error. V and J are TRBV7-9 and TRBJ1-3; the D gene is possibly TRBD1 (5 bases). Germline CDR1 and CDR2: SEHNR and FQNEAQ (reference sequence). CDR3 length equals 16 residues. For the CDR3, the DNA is TGTTCCAGCAGCTTAGCAGGGACTCTACAAGACAACACCATATATTTT. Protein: CSSSLAGTLQDNTIYF.

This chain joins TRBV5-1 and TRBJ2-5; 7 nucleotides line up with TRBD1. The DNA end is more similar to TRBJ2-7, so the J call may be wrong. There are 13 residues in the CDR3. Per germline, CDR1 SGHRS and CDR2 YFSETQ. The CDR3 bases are TGCGCCAGCAGCATGACAGGGAATTACGAGCAGTACTTC. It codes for CASSMTGNYEQYF.

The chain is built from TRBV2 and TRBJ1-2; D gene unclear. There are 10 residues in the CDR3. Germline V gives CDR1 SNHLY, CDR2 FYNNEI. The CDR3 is CAKREGGYTF. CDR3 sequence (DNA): TGTGCGAAGCGAGAGGGTGGCTACACCTTC.

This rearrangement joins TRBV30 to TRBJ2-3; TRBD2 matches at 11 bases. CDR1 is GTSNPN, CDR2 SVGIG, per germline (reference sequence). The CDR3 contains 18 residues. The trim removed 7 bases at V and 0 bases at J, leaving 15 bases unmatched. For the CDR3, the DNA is TGTGCCTCCAAGACTAGCGGGATTCGAGGGTCTAGCACAGATACGCAGTATTTT. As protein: CASKTSGIRGSSTDTQYF. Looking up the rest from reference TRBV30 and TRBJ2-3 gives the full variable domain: SQTIHQWPATLVQPVGSPLSLECTVEGTSNPNLYWYRQAAGRGLQLLFYSVGIGQISSEVPQNLSASRPQDRQFILSSKKLLLSDSGFYLCASKTSGIRGSSTDTQYFGPGTRLTVL.

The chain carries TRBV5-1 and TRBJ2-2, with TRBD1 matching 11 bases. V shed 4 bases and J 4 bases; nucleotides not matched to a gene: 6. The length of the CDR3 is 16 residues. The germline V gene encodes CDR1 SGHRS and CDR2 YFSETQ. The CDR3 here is CASSPGQGAGTGELFF. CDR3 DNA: TGCGCCAGCAGCCCAGGACAGGGGGCAGGCACCGGGGAGCTGTTTTTT. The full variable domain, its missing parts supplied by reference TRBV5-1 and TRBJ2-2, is KAGVTQTPRYLIKTRGQQVTLSCSPISGHRSVSWYQQTPGQGLQFLFEYFSETQRNKGNFPGRFSGRQFSNSRSEMNVSTLELGDSALYLCASSPGQGAGTGELFFGEGSRLTVL.

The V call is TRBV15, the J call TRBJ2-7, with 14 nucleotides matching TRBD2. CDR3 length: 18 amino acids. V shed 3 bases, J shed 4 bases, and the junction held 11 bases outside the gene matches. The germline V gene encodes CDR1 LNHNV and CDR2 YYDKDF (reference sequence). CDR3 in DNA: TGTGCCACCAGCAGGAGATCCGGGACTAGCGGGGGAGTTTACGAGCAGTACTTC. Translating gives CATSRRSGTSGGVYEQYF.

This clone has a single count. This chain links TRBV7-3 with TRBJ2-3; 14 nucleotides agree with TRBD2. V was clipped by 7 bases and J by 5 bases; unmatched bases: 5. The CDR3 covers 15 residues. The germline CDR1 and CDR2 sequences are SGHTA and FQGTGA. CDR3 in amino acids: CASTAGLAGVDTQYF. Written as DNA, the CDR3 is TGTGCCAGCACTGCGGGACTAGCGGGGGTAGATACGCAGTATTTT.

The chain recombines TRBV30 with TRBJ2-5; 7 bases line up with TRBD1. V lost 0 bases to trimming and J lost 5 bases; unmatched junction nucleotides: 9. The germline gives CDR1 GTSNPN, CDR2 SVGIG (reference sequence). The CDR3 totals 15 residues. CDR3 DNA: TGTGCCTGGAGTGTAGGCCTGACAGGGCAGGAGACCCAGTACTTC. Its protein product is CAWSVGLTGQETQYF.

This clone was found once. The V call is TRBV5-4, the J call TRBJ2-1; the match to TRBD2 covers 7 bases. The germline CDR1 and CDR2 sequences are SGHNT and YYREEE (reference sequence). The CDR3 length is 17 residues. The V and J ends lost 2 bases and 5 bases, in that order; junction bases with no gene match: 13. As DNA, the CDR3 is TGTGCCAGCAGCTTAAACCCCGGGACGGGAGGCGACAATGAGCAGTTCTTC. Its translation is CASSLNPGTGGDNEQFF.